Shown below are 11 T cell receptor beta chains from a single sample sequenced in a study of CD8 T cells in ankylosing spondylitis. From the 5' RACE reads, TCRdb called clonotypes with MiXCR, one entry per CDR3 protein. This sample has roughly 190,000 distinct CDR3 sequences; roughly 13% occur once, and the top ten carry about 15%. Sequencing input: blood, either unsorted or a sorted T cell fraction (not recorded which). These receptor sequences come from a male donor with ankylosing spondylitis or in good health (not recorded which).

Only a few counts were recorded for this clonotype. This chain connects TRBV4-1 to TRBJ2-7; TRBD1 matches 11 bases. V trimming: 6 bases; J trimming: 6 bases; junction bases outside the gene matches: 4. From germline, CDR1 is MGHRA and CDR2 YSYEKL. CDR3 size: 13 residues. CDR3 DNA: TGCGCCAGCAGAGGACAGGGGGCTCGCGAGCAGTACTTC. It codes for CASRGQGAREQYF.

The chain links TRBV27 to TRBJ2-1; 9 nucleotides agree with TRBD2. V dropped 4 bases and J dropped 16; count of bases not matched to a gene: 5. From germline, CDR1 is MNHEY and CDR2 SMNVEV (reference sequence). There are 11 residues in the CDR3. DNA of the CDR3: TGTGCCAGCAGTTCGCGGGAGGGCCATTTCTTC. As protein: CASSSREGHFF.

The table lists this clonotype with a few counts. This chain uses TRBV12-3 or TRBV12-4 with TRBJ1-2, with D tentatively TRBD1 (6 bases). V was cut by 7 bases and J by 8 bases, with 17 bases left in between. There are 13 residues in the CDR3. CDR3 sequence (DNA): TGTGCCAGCACCCCTGGCGCGGGACAAGGCTACACCTTC. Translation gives CASTPGAGQGYTF.

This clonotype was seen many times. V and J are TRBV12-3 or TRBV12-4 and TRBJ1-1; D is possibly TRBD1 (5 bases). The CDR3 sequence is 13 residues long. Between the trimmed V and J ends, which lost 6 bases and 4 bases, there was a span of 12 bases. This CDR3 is CASRGRTSTEAFF. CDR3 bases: TGTGCCAGCAGGGGGAGGACAAGCACTGAAGCTTTCTTT.

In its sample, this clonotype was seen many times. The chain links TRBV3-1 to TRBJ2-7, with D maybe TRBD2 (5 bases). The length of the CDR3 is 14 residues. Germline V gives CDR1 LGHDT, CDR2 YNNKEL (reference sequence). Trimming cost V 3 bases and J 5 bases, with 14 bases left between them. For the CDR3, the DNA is TGTGCCAGCAGCCAGCGGCTCCTCGGGGACGAGCAGTACTTC. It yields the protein CASSQRLLGDEQYF.

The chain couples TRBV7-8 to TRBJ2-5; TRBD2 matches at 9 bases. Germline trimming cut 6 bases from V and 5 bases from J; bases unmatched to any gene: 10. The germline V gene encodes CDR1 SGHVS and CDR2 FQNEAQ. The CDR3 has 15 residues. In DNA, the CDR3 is TGTGCCAGCAGGGCCAAGGGCGGGAGGGCGGAGACCCAGTACTTC. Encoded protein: CASRAKGGRAETQYF.

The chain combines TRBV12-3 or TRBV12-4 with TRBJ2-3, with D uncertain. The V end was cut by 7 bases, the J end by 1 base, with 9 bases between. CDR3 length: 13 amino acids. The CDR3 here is CASNGPGTDTQYF. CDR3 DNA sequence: TGTGCCAGCAATGGCCCCGGCACAGATACGCAGTATTTT.

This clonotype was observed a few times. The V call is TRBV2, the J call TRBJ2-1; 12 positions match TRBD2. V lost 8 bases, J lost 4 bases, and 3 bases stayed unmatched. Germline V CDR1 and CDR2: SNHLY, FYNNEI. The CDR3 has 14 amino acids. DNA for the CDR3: TGTGCCAGCCTCGGGACTAGCGGGTACAATGAGCAGTTCTTC. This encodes CASLGTSGYNEQFF.

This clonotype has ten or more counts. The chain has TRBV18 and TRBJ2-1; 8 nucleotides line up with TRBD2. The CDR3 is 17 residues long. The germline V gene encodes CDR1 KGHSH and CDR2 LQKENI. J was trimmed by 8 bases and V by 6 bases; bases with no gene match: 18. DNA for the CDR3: TGTGCCAGCTCGCCTGGAATTTGGCGGGAGGCCGTGGATGAGCAGTTCTTC. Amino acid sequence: CASSPGIWREAVDEQFF.

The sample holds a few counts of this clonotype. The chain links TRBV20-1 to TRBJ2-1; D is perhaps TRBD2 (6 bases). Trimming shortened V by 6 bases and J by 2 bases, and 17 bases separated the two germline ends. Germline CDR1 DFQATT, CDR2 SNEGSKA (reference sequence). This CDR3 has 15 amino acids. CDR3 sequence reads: CSAPRPGRTYNEQFF. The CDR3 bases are TGCAGTGCACCCCGGCCCGGGAGAACCTACAATGAGCAGTTCTTC.

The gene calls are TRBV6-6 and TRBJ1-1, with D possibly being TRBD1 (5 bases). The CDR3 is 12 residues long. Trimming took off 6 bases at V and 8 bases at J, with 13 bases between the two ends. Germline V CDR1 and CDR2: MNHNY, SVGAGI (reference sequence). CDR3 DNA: TGTGCCAGCAGCCTTTACCGGGGGGAAGCTTTCTTT. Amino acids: CASSLYRGEAFF.